The 16 T cell receptor beta chains below come from one sample, sequenced in a study of blood T cells in healthy people across ages. It was with a sample-barcoded 5' primer and a J-beta primer mix that a second PCR of roughly 7 to 12 cycles was run. MiXCR, run by TCRdb on the 5' RACE reads, gives a single entry per CDR3 protein. The sample includes hundreds of thousands of distinct CDR3 sequences, roughly 34% seen only once; the top ten take 10% to 15%. Sequences were obtained from blood. The receptors originated from a man aged 18 to 30 in good health.

V gene TRBV30 combines with J gene TRBJ1-1; 10 nucleotides align to TRBD1. This CDR3 has 14 residues. V lost 3 bases, J lost 4 bases, and 5 bases stayed unmatched. CDR1 and CDR2 (germline): GTSNPN, SVGIG (reference sequence). The CDR3 sequence: CAWSGTGVGTEAFF. CDR3 DNA sequence: TGTGCCTGGAGCGGGACAGGGGTGGGCACTGAAGCTTTCTTT.

V is TRBV5-1 and J is TRBJ2-7; D perhaps matches TRBD2 (5 bases). This CDR3 has 14 amino acids. Germline CDR1 is SGHRS and CDR2 is YFSETQ. Trimming left V 0 bases short and J 5 bases short, with 12 bases between. In DNA, the CDR3 is TGCGCCAGCAGCTTGGAAAGGAGGCCGAACGAGCAGTACTTC. Protein sequence: CASSLERRPNEQYF.

This clonotype was observed a handful of times. The rearrangement uses TRBV12-3 or TRBV12-4 and TRBJ1-2; D remains ambiguous. The CDR3 length is 11 residues. Trimming cost V 3 bases and J 13 bases, with 12 bases left between them. The CDR3 sequence: CASSLPRAATF. The CDR3, as DNA: TGTGCCAGCAGTTTGCCCCGGGCAGCCACCTTC.

The chain combines TRBV7-2 with TRBJ2-2, with a possible D match to TRBD2 (6 bases). The ends were cut back, 4 bases at V and 7 bases at J, with 7 bases in the middle. Germline V gene sequence: CDR1 SGHTA, CDR2 FQGNSA. The CDR3 runs 12 residues. The CDR3 reads CASSWGVGELFF. CDR3 nucleotide sequence: TGTGCCAGCAGCTGGGGGGTCGGGGAGCTGTTTTTT.

This chain's CDR3 is CASSQTGTSGSYEQYF. DNA for the CDR3: TGTGCCAGCAGCCAAACCGGGACTAGCGGGTCCTACGAGCAGTACTTC. The chain is built from TRBV4-2 and TRBJ2-7; 12 bases align to TRBD2. CDR1 LGHNA and CDR2 YNFKEQ come from the germline V gene. CDR3 length equals 16 residues. V dropped 2 bases and J dropped 1; count of bases not matched to a gene: 3.

The rearrangement joins TRBV12-3 or TRBV12-4 to TRBJ1-5; D is undetermined. CDR3 size: 14 residues. V lost 3 bases and J 3 bases, leaving 9 bases between the germline ends. For the CDR3, the DNA is TGTGCCAGCAGTTTGAGAGGGTCCAATCAGCCCCAGCATTTT. This gives the protein CASSLRGSNQPQHF.

On this clonotype: This may be a read error, as it is one base from a much larger clone. This chain joins TRBV7-9 and TRBJ2-1; D is uncertain. V was cut by 4 bases and J by 9 bases, with 7 bases left in between. Germline assignment: CDR1 SEHNR and CDR2 FQNEAQ (reference sequence). The CDR3 has 11 residues. DNA for the CDR3: TGTGCCAGCAGCTCGGGCATTGAGCAGTTCTTC. Its protein product is CASSSGIEQFF.

This clonotype was observed a few times. The J gene is TRBJ2-3, the V gene TRBV5-1, with TRBD2 matching over 9 bases. The CDR3 has 16 amino acids. From germline, CDR1 is SGHRS and CDR2 YFSETQ. V was pared by 2 bases and J by 6 bases, with 10 bases of the junction left unmatched. As DNA, the CDR3 is TGCGCCAGCAGCTTCCGCGGGGGGGCCGTTGCTGATACGCAGTATTTT. Protein sequence: CASSFRGGAVADTQYF.

The V gene is TRBV4-3, the J gene TRBJ2-7; 16 bases match TRBD2. This CDR3 has 20 amino acids. V dropped 0 bases and J dropped 10; count of bases not matched to a gene: 18. Germline CDR1 is LGHNA and CDR2 is YSLEER. In nucleotides, the CDR3 is TGCGCCAGCAGCCAAGATGACCAGGGACTAGCGGGGGGGCCGATTTCTCCCCAGTACTTC. Translation: CASSQDDQGLAGGPISPQYF.

This clonotype was counted once. The V and J genes are TRBV12-3 or TRBV12-4 and TRBJ2-7, with TRBD1 matching 7 bases. This CDR3 contains 15 residues. V lost 0 bases, J lost 7 bases, and 9 bases stayed unmatched. CDR3 loop: CASSLAIHRGNEQYF. CDR3 nucleotide sequence: TGTGCCAGCAGTTTAGCGATACACAGGGGCAATGAGCAGTACTTC.

The rearrangement links TRBV5-1 to TRBJ2-3; TRBD2 agrees at 8 bases. Unmatched junction bases numbered 5, after V lost 1 base and J lost 1 base. Germline CDR1 SGHRS, CDR2 YFSETQ. This CDR3 spans 16 amino acids. CDR3 sequence reads: CASSLWDSGGTDTQYF. The DNA of the CDR3 is TGCGCCAGCAGCTTGTGGGATAGCGGGGGCACAGATACGCAGTATTTT.

Many counts were recorded for this clonotype. J is TRBJ2-7 and V is TRBV6-2 or TRBV6-3, with TRBD2 identical over 7 bases. The CDR3 is 15 amino acids. Germline CDR1 reads MNHEY; CDR2 reads SVGEGT. With V trimmed by 2 bases and J by 5 bases, 9 bases remained unmatched. The DNA of the CDR3 is TGTGCCAGCAGTTACAATGAAGGCGGGAGCGACGAGCAGTACTTC. Translation: CASSYNEGGSDEQYF.

The chain joins TRBV20-1 to TRBJ1-5, with D uncertain. This CDR3 has 15 residues. Germline V gene sequence: CDR1 DFQATT, CDR2 SNEGSKA (reference sequence). V lost 6 bases and J 0 bases, leaving 15 bases between the germline ends. CDR3 protein: CSAGGWRISNQPQHF. For the CDR3, the DNA is TGCAGTGCCGGCGGGTGGCGGATTAGCAATCAGCCCCAGCATTTT.

This clonotype was seen a few times. V and J are TRBV20-1 and TRBJ1-1; D is uncertain. Germline CDR1 is DFQATT and CDR2 is SNEGSKA (reference sequence). This CDR3 is built from 11 residues. The CDR3, as DNA: TGCAGGGCCCCATTGAACACTGAAGCTTTCTTT. It yields the protein CRAPLNTEAFF.

In its sample, this clonotype was seen a few times. V usage is TRBV7-2 and J usage is TRBJ2-3, with TRBD2 identical over 9 bases. The CDR3 runs 17 residues. V trimming: 5 bases; J trimming: 2 bases; junction bases outside the gene matches: 11. The V gene's germline CDR1 is SGHTA and CDR2 FQGNSA. Here the CDR3 DNA reads TGTGCCAGCAGCCCGAGCAGTAGCGGGGGATCCACAGATACGCAGTATTTT. Its translation is CASSPSSSGGSTDTQYF.

This sequence joins TRBV12-3 or TRBV12-4 and TRBJ2-3; TRBD2 agrees at 9 bases. The V segment lost 5 bases and the J segment 0 bases; nucleotides outside the gene matches: 6. The CDR3 is made up of 16 amino acids. In nucleotides, the CDR3 is TGTGCCAGCAGTGCCCTAGCGGGGCCTAGCACAGATACGCAGTATTTT. Residues: CASSALAGPSTDTQYF.